The 15 T cell receptor beta chains reported below all come from one sample, sequenced in a study of siplizumab effects on memory and regulatory T cells. The method was immunoSEQ multiplex PCR; TCRdb's version includes in-frame clones alone and lacks a portion of them. Seen here are fewer than 110,000 clones, approximately 91% observed once, and the top ten hold 12%. Sequenced input: non-Treg CD4+ T cells sorted from blood. The receptors were sampled from a human donor in good health.

This clone was recorded only once. J is TRBJ1-2 and V is TRBV7-9; D unresolved. V lost 1 base and J lost 2, with 11 bases in between. Germline V gives CDR1 SEHNR, CDR2 FQNEAQ (reference sequence). The CDR3 has 15 amino acids. CDR3 DNA sequence: TGTGCCAGCAGCTTAGAAGTGGGCGAAAACTATGGCTACACCTTC. It specifies CASSLEVGENYGYTF.

The V call is TRBV28, the J call TRBJ2-4; D remains unclear. Germline values: CDR1 MDHEN, CDR2 SYDVKM. This CDR3 contains 12 residues. With 3 bases removed from V and 3 bases from J, the gap between germline ends came to 3 bases. The CDR3 spells CASSFNKNIQYF. Written as DNA, the CDR3 is TGTGCCAGCAGTTTTAACAAAAACATTCAGTACTTC.

The chain has TRBV4-2 and TRBJ1-2; 7 nucleotides line up with TRBD1. The V segment lost 2 bases and the J segment 8 bases; nucleotides outside the gene matches: 5. This CDR3 region has 13 residues. Per the germline V gene, CDR1 is LGHNA and CDR2 is YNFKEQ. CDR3 sequence: CASSQLTGRGYTF. The DNA of the CDR3 is TGTGCCAGCAGCCAACTGACAGGGAGAGGCTACACCTTC.

The chain joins TRBV11-3 to TRBJ2-2; no definite D call. Germline CDR1 is SGHNT and CDR2 is YENEEA. Trimming took off 5 bases at V and 2 bases at J, with 12 bases between the two ends. This CDR3 region has 15 residues. CDR3 nucleotide sequence: TGTGCCAGCAGCCCCGTTGGGGTTAACACCGGGGAGCTGTTTTTT. Its protein product is CASSPVGVNTGELFF.

The sample holds a few counts of this clone. J is TRBJ1-6 and V is TRBV2, with no clear D. This CDR3 spans 14 amino acids. CDR1 SNHLY and CDR2 FYNNEI come from the germline V gene. With 4 bases removed from V and 6 bases from J, the gap between germline ends came to 10 bases. The CDR3 sequence is CASSVRQSNSPLHF. CDR3 sequence (DNA): TGTGCCAGCAGTGTTCGGCAGAGTAATTCACCCCTCCACTTT. Variable domain in full (rest from reference TRBV2 and TRBJ1-6): EPEVTQTPSHQVTQMGQEVILRCVPISNHLYFYWYRQILGQKVEFLVSFYNNEISEKSEIFDDQFSVERPDGSNFTLKIRSTKLEDSAMYFCASSVRQSNSPLHFGNGTRLTVT.

V and J are TRBV10-2 and TRBJ2-3; 7 bases agree with TRBD2. In germline, CDR1 is WSHSY, CDR2 SAAADI. Trimming at V came to 7 bases and at J to 0 bases, leaving 4 bases not matched to a gene. This CDR3 spans 14 amino acids. CDR3 in amino acids: CASKAGTSTDTQYF. CDR3 sequence (DNA): TGCGCCAGCAAAGCGGGAACTAGCACAGATACGCAGTATTTT.

The chain joins TRBV5-1 to TRBJ2-3, with D unclear. V was clipped by 0 bases and J by 6 bases, with 11 bases between them. Per the germline V gene, CDR1 is SGHRS and CDR2 is YFSETQ. The CDR3 sequence is 14 residues long. CDR3 sequence: CASSLGPVKDTQYF. The CDR3 nucleotides read TGCGCCAGCAGCTTGGGACCGGTGAAGGATACGCAGTATTTT.

This chain connects TRBV7-3 to TRBJ2-3, with 9 bases that match TRBD1. J gave up 2 bases and V 5 bases, and 8 bases lay outside the gene matches. Germline-derived CDR1 and CDR2 are SGHTA and FQGTGA. This CDR3 has 16 residues. The DNA for the CDR3 is TGTGCCAGCAGCCCTACGGGACAGGGACTCACAGATACGCAGTATTTT. Its protein is CASSPTGQGLTDTQYF.

The chain joins TRBV5-5 to TRBJ2-1; D perhaps matches TRBD2 (5 bases). This CDR3 is built from 15 residues. Germline loops: CDR1 SGHKS, CDR2 YYEKEE (reference sequence). Trimming stripped 6 bases from V and 3 bases from J, with 16 bases between. The CDR3 nucleotides are TGTGCCAGCATCCCAGGAGAGGGCAACTACAATGAGCAGTTCTTC. The encoded protein is CASIPGEGNYNEQFF.

The chain has TRBV14 and TRBJ2-3; weak D call: TRBD2 (6 bases). The germline V gene has CDR1 SGHDN and CDR2 FVKESK. V was cut by 1 base and J by 6 bases, with 14 bases left in between. The CDR3 has 15 amino acids. Here the CDR3 reads CASSQVLGGSDTQYF. The CDR3 DNA reads TGTGCCAGCAGCCAAGTGTTGGGGGGTTCGGATACGCAGTATTTT.

V usage is TRBV11-1 and J usage is TRBJ2-3; D is unclear. Germline V CDR1 and CDR2: SGHAT, FQDESV (reference sequence). The CDR3 contains 13 residues. Between the trimmed V and J ends, which lost 5 bases and 5 bases, there was a span of 11 bases. DNA for the CDR3: TGTGCCAGCAGCCCCGGAACTGGAGATACGCAGTATTTT. Translating it yields CASSPGTGDTQYF.

This clone was counted a single time. The chain uses TRBV19 and TRBJ2-7, with 8 bases lining up with TRBD1. Germline V gene data show CDR1 as LNHDA and CDR2 as SQIVND (reference sequence). The CDR3 is 14 amino acids. V lost 5 bases, J lost 7 bases, and 10 bases stayed unmatched. The CDR3 DNA sequence: TGTGCCAGTAGTGAGGACAGGGCCAGGGGGGAGCAGTACTTC. Translated: CASSEDRARGEQYF.

The chain recombines TRBV7-2 with TRBJ1-2, with a tentative D call TRBD1 (5 bases). The germline gives CDR1 SGHTA, CDR2 FQGNSA. Trimming left V 5 bases short and J 5 bases short, with 12 bases between. The CDR3 covers 13 residues. CDR3 in amino acids: CASSPDTMYGYTF. CDR3 nucleotides: TGTGCCAGCAGCCCGGACACGATGTATGGCTACACCTTC.

The chain recombines TRBV15 with TRBJ1-2; D is perhaps TRBD1 (5 bases). Germline V gene data show CDR1 as LNHNV and CDR2 as YYDKDF (reference sequence). There are 12 residues in the CDR3. V gave up 5 bases and J gave up 7 bases, with 11 bases separating them. CDR3 coding DNA: TGTGCCACCAGCGAAGGCCAGGGTGGCTACACCTTC. It specifies CATSEGQGGYTF.

The gene calls are TRBV11-3 and TRBJ2-3, with D possibly matching TRBD1 (5 bases). Germline CDR1 and CDR2: SGHNT and YENEEA. The CDR3 is 15 residues long. The germline V and J ends were trimmed by 1 base and 3 bases, with 11 bases remaining between them. The CDR3 sequence is CASSLVGRATDTQYF. CDR3 in DNA: TGTGCCAGCAGCTTAGTGGGCAGGGCGACAGATACGCAGTATTTT.